Listed here are 26 T cell receptor beta chains from one sample, sequenced in a study of blood T cell repertoires in COVID-19 (dated by TCRdb to about 2020). The library was generated by the immunoSEQ multiplex PCR assay. Held by TCRdb, this immuneACCESS table contains in-frame sequences only and omits some clones. Under half of the omission traces to an unresolved V gene where checked; the cause of the rest is unknown. Across this sample there are under 45,000 clones, with more than 65% seen only once. The top ten hold over 25% of the sample. Sequencing was carried out using peripheral blood. All receptors derive from an elderly man with acute or convalescent COVID-19.

The chain is built from TRBV5-4 and TRBJ2-2; TRBD1 agrees at 10 bases. CDR1 and CDR2 from the germline V gene are SGHNT and YYREEE (reference sequence). The CDR3 is 15 amino acids. Unmatched junction bases numbered 6, after V lost 6 bases and J lost 4 bases. The CDR3: CASILTGGSTGELFF. The CDR3 DNA reads as TGTGCCAGCATCCTGACAGGGGGCAGCACCGGGGAGCTGTTTTTT.

The rearrangement uses TRBV9 and TRBJ2-1, with 7 bases fitting TRBD2. Germline V gives CDR1 SGDLS, CDR2 YYNGEE. The CDR3 runs to 16 residues. Unmatched junction bases numbered 3, after V lost 0 bases and J lost 0 bases. This CDR3 reads CASSVDPSGSYNEQFF. The CDR3 region has the DNA TGTGCCAGCAGCGTAGACCCTAGCGGCTCCTACAATGAGCAGTTCTTC.

This chain links TRBV28 with TRBJ2-1; 11 bases align to TRBD2. The CDR3 length is 17 residues. Looked up from germline, CDR1 is MDHEN and CDR2 is SYDVKM. The J segment lost 0 bases and the V segment lost 6 bases, leaving 7 bases of the junction unmatched. Written as DNA, the CDR3 is TGTGCCAGCAGGAGCCGACTAGCGGGGAGCTCCTACAATGAGCAGTTCTTC. This encodes CASRSRLAGSSYNEQFF.

The chain combines TRBV7-9 with TRBJ2-3; 7 bases are shared with TRBD2. The CDR3 is 16 residues long. Germline CDR1 is SEHNR and CDR2 is FQNEAQ (reference sequence). Germline trimming cut 2 bases from V and 0 bases from J; bases unmatched to any gene: 5. The CDR3 protein is CASSLSGGSSTDTQYF. CDR3 nucleotides: TGTGCCAGCAGCTTATCGGGCGGGAGTAGCACAGATACGCAGTATTTT.

The chain employs TRBV12-3 or TRBV12-4 and TRBJ2-7; TRBD1 matches at 7 bases. V shed 3 bases, J shed 6 bases, and the junction held 5 bases outside the gene matches. The CDR3 has 13 residues. The CDR3 DNA reads as TGTGCCAGCAGTTTGAAAACAGGGGCCGAGCAGTACTTC. It codes for CASSLKTGAEQYF.

The CDR3 region is CASSTGGASYNEQFF. CDR3 bases: TGCGCCAGCAGCACCGGGGGGGCCTCCTACAATGAGCAGTTCTTC. The chain links TRBV5-1 to TRBJ2-1; 8 bases are a match to TRBD2. Losses at the gene ends were 4 bases for V and 0 bases for J; bases not matched to a gene: 3. Germline lookup yields CDR1 SGHRS and CDR2 YFSETQ. This CDR3 is 15 amino acids long.

The chain carries TRBV3-1 (or the pseudogene TRBV3-2) and TRBJ1-1; 9 bases line up with TRBD1. The junction had 0 bases not matched to a gene; V was cut back by 4 bases and J by 0 bases. Germline lookup yields CDR1 LGHDT and CDR2 YNNKEL (reference sequence). The CDR3 has 14 residues. For the CDR3, the DNA is TGTGCCAGCAGCCGACAGGGGGTGAACACTGAAGCTTTCTTT. Translation: CASSRQGVNTEAFF.

The rearrangement uses TRBV18 and TRBJ2-3; 7 bases line up with TRBD1. This CDR3 has 14 amino acids. Trimming at V came to 8 bases and at J to 3 bases, leaving 8 bases not matched to a gene. Germline V gene lookup returns CDR1 KGHSH and CDR2 LQKENI. CDR3 loop: CASLTGVETDTQYF. The CDR3 DNA follows: TGTGCCAGCCTAACAGGGGTGGAGACAGATACGCAGTATTTT.

The chain couples TRBV5-1 to TRBJ1-5; TRBD1 matches at 8 bases. V lost 4 bases, J lost 4 bases, and 10 bases stayed unmatched. This CDR3 has 16 residues. CDR1 is SGHRS, CDR2 YFSETQ, per germline. For the CDR3, the DNA is TGCGCCAGCAGCGAGGGGACAGGAGCGTCTAATCAGCCCCAGCATTTT. Its translation: CASSEGTGASNQPQHF.

The CDR3 loop reads CATGSSGNTIYF. The CDR3 DNA reads as TGCGCTACAGGGAGCTCTGGAAACACCATATATTTT. The chain employs TRBV10-1 and TRBJ1-3; perhaps TRBD1 as D (6 bases). This CDR3 has 12 amino acids. Germline CDR1 and CDR2: WNHNN and SYGVQD (reference sequence).

This clone has just one count. The V call is TRBV19, the J call TRBJ2-3; 9 positions agree with TRBD1. CDR1 and CDR2 from the germline V gene are LNHDA and SQIVND (reference sequence). Trimming cost V 6 bases and J 1 base; bases outside gene matches: 2. CDR3 size: 14 residues. DNA of the CDR3: TGTGCCAGTAGGGGACAGGGTCGCACAGATACGCAGTATTTT. Encoded protein: CASRGQGRTDTQYF.

This clone appeared a single time. As DNA, the CDR3 is TGTGCCAGCAGCCAAGGGCGGGAGACCCAGTACTTC. This translates into CASSQGRETQYF. The chain carries TRBV14 and TRBJ2-5; D is ambiguous. Trimming cost V 1 base and J 5 bases, with 5 bases left between them. Germline V gives CDR1 SGHDN, CDR2 FVKESK. The CDR3 covers 12 residues.

This clone occurred once. The chain recombines TRBV7-6 with TRBJ2-5; 8 bases agree with TRBD2. J lost 7 bases, V lost 1 base, and 11 bases had no gene match. The CDR3 loop spans 16 amino acids. CDR1 and CDR2 from the germline V gene are SGHVS and FNYEAQ. Here the CDR3 reads CASSLGGAGEGVTQYF. The CDR3 DNA reads TGTGCCAGCAGCTTAGGCGGAGCGGGAGAAGGAGTGACCCAGTACTTC.

This chain connects TRBV7-9 to TRBJ1-4; D unclear. V shed 10 bases and J shed 8 bases, with 20 bases lying between them. The CDR3 is 14 residues long. Germline CDR1 is SEHNR and CDR2 is FQNEAQ (reference sequence). The CDR3 region has the DNA TGTGCCACCCACCGCCGGGGATTGAGGGAAAAACTGTTTTTT. It is translated as CATHRRGLREKLFF.

This clone has only one observation. The V and J genes are TRBV2 and TRBJ2-1; unclear D gene. CDR1 is SNHLY and CDR2 is FYNNEI in the germline V gene. Trimming cost V 5 bases and J 6 bases, with 14 bases left between them. The CDR3 has 14 amino acids. The CDR3 DNA follows: TGTGCCAGCAGTCCCGCACAGTTCGTCAATGAGCAGTTCTTC. Translation gives CASSPAQFVNEQFF.

This clone was seen a handful of times. The CDR3 here is CASSDSMRSGYTF. The CDR3 DNA sequence: TGTGCCAGCAGTGATAGTATGAGAAGTGGCTACACCTTC. The chain combines TRBV25-1 with TRBJ1-2; D unclear. CDR1 and CDR2 from the germline V gene are MGHDK and SYGVNS. The CDR3 covers 13 residues. V was clipped by 3 bases and J by 7 bases, with 12 bases between them.

The V gene is TRBV5-6, the J gene TRBJ2-2, with no clear D. V shed 5 bases and J shed 6 bases, with 8 bases lying between them. Germline assignment: CDR1 SGHDT and CDR2 YYEEEE. The CDR3 has 12 amino acids. CDR3 loop: CASRPGPGELFF. The CDR3, as DNA: TGTGCCAGCAGGCCTGGGCCCGGGGAGCTGTTTTTT. Using reference TRBV5-6 and TRBJ2-2 for the parts outside the CDR3, the full variable domain is DAGVTQSPTHLIKTRGQQVTLRCSPKSGHDTVSWYQQALGQGPQFIFQYYEEEERQRGNFPDRFSGHQFPNYSSELNVNALLLGDSALYLCASRPGPGELFFGEGSRLTVL.

This chain links TRBV28 with TRBJ2-4; tentative D call: TRBD1 (6 bases). The CDR3 sequence is 14 residues long. V lost 9 bases, J lost 6 bases, and 18 bases lay in between. Germline V gene sequence: CDR1 MDHEN, CDR2 SYDVKM. The CDR3 loop reads CASNTPGHANIQYF. DNA for the CDR3: TGTGCCAGTAACACCCCGGGACACGCAAACATTCAGTACTTC.

The CDR3 DNA is TGTGCCTGGAGTTTTACTTCAGGGGGCTGTTATGACACTGAAGCTTTCTTT. It specifies CAWSFTSGGCYDTEAFF. The gene calls are TRBV30 and TRBJ1-1; 8 bases agree with TRBD1. V lost 2 bases to trimming and J lost 3 bases; unmatched junction nucleotides: 14. The CDR3 has 17 residues. In germline, CDR1 is GTSNPN, CDR2 SVGIG (reference sequence).

The chain carries TRBV3-1 (or the pseudogene TRBV3-2) and TRBJ2-1; 11 nucleotides match TRBD2. V lost 0 bases and J lost 4; bases outside the gene matches: 8. This CDR3 has 18 residues. The V gene's germline CDR1 is LGHDT and CDR2 YNNKEL (reference sequence). As DNA, the CDR3 is TGTGCCAGCAGCCAAGAGGTTCCGGGACTAGCGGTTTACAATGAGCAGTTCTTC. Translated, it gives CASSQEVPGLAVYNEQFF.

This chain links TRBV6-5 with TRBJ1-1, with a weak D call TRBD1 (6 bases). V was shortened by 5 bases and J by 2 bases, with 15 bases between the two germline ends. This CDR3 contains 15 residues. In germline, CDR1 is MNHEY, CDR2 SVGAGI. The CDR3 is CASSLSGTSNTEAFF. The CDR3 nucleotides are TGTGCCAGCAGTCTCAGTGGGACATCTAACACTGAAGCTTTCTTT.

J is TRBJ2-1 and V is TRBV11-2, with 7 positions matching TRBD2. V shed 6 bases, J shed 4 bases, and the junction held 6 bases outside the gene matches. The CDR3 is made up of 14 amino acids. CDR1 and CDR2 from the germline V gene are SGHAT and FQNNGV. The CDR3, as DNA: TGTGCCAGCAGTGGGGACTACCAATACAATGAGCAGTTCTTC. Amino acid sequence: CASSGDYQYNEQFF.

V and J are TRBV7-7 and TRBJ2-2; 12 nucleotides match TRBD2. Per germline, CDR1 SSHAT and CDR2 FNYEAQ (reference sequence). This CDR3 is built from 16 residues. The V segment lost 5 bases and the J segment 6 bases; nucleotides outside the gene matches: 7. The CDR3, as DNA: TGTGCCAGCAGCGGATCTAGCGGGGGGGCCCCCGGGGAGCTGTTTTTT. This encodes CASSGSSGGAPGELFF.

This clone was seen just once. The J gene is TRBJ1-2, the V gene TRBV15, with 10 bases matching TRBD1. The V gene's germline CDR1 is LNHNV and CDR2 YYDKDF (reference sequence). Trimming at V came to 7 bases and at J to 8 bases, leaving 10 bases not matched to a gene. This CDR3 spans 14 amino acids. The CDR3 region is CATTPGQGTGGYTF. The CDR3 region has the DNA TGTGCCACCACCCCGGGACAGGGGACTGGGGGCTACACCTTC.

The J gene is TRBJ1-1, the V gene TRBV7-8, with unresolved D. V lost 3 bases, J lost 4 bases, and 6 bases lay in between. This CDR3 comprises 12 residues. The germline V gene has CDR1 SGHVS and CDR2 FQNEAQ. This CDR3 reads CASSFGSTEAFF. In DNA form, the CDR3 reads TGTGCCAGCAGCTTCGGTAGCACTGAAGCTTTCTTT.

The gene calls are TRBV6-5 and TRBJ2-3; possibly TRBD2 for D (6 bases). CDR3 length: 12 residues. CDR1 is MNHEY, CDR2 SVGAGI, per germline. In DNA, the CDR3 is TGTGTGATAGCGGCAATCACAGATACGCAGTATTTT. It is translated as CVIAAITDTQYF.